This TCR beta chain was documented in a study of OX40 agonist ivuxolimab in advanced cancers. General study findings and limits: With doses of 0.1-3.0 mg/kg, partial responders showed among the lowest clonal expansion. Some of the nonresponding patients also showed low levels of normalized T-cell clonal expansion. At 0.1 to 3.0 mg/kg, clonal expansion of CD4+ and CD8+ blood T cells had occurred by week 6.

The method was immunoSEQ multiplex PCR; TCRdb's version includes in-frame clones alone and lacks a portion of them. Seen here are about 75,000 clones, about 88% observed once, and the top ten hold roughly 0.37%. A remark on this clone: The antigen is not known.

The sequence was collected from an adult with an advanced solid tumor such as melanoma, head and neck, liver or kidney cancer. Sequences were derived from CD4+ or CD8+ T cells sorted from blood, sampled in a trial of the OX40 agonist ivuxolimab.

CDR3 loop: CASRLHQGQAYEQYF. The CDR3 region has the DNA TGTGCCAGCAGGTTACACCAAGGACAGGCCTACGAGCAGTACTTC. This chain joins TRBV7-2 and TRBJ2-7, with TRBD1 matching 7 bases. The CDR3 runs to 15 residues. Looked up from germline, CDR1 is SGHTA and CDR2 is FQGNSA. Germline trimming cut 6 bases from V and 2 bases from J; bases unmatched to any gene: 10.